A single sample gave rise to the 22 T cell receptor beta chains below, sequenced in a study of blood T cells in healthy people across ages (dated by TCRdb to 2015 to 2017). Library preparation was by 5' RACE. TCRdb records Illumina HiSeq 2500 as the sequencer. A second PCR of roughly 6 to 11 cycles was run with a J-beta primer mix and a sample-barcoded 5' primer. TCRdb applied fastp at Q25 and MiXCR to the public reads, then kept only in-frame beta chains. Every distinct CDR3 protein forms one entry, paired with its most common genes and DNA. The sample yields approximately 1,000,000 distinct CDR3 sequences; under 40% were counted once. The ten largest make up around 13% of the sample. Sequencing was performed on blood. These receptor sequences come from a man between 18 and 29 years old in good health.

This clonotype has only one observation. The chain employs TRBV12-3 or TRBV12-4 and TRBJ2-1, with D perhaps TRBD1 (6 bases). The J call is in doubt because the DNA end fits TRBJ2-7 better. The CDR3 totals 18 residues. DNA of the CDR3: TGTGCCAGCAGTGGCACCGCCTCAGGGGCGAACCCGTACAATGAGCAGTACTTC. It yields the protein CASSGTASGANPYNEQYF.

The chain links TRBV2 to TRBJ1-4; perhaps TRBD1 as D (6 bases). Per the germline V gene, CDR1 is SNHLY and CDR2 is FYNNEI. Trimming removed 7 bases at V and 4 bases at J, with 13 bases between. The CDR3 is 14 amino acids. The CDR3 loop reads CASKLQGNNEKLFF. The CDR3 DNA sequence: TGTGCCAGCAAGTTACAGGGAAATAATGAAAAACTGTTTTTT.

This clonotype appeared a few times. The CDR3 spells CASIGNANTEAFF. CDR3 nucleotide sequence: TGTGCCAGCATCGGAAATGCGAACACTGAAGCTTTCTTT. This chain links TRBV6-6 with TRBJ1-1; D gene ambiguous. CDR1 is MNHNY and CDR2 is SVGAGI in the germline V gene (reference sequence). The CDR3 runs to 13 residues. Trimming took off 7 bases at V and 1 base at J, with 10 bases between the two ends.

A word on this clonotype: At one boundary the junction diverges from the germline segment, which might be a read error. The rearrangement uses TRBV6-5 and TRBJ2-1; 11 nucleotides align to TRBD1. CDR1 MNHEY and CDR2 SVGAGI come from the germline V gene. The CDR3 contains 17 residues. CDR3 nucleotides: TGTGCCAGCAGTTACTTAGGACAGGGGGCGTTAAACAATAAGCAGTTCTTC. Amino acids: CASSYLGQGALNNKQFF.

This sequence joins TRBV11-2 and TRBJ2-1; TRBD2 agrees at 8 bases. The CDR3 extends over 15 amino acids. J lost 3 bases, V lost 5 bases, and 6 bases had no gene match. From germline, CDR1 is SGHAT and CDR2 FQNNGV. CDR3 sequence (DNA): TGTGCCAGCAGCACCATAGCGGGGCTCTACAATGAGCAGTTCTTC. Translated: CASSTIAGLYNEQFF.

This clonotype was observed many times. This rearrangement joins TRBV7-7 to TRBJ2-4, with D possibly being TRBD2 (7 bases). From germline, CDR1 is SSHAT and CDR2 FNYEAQ (reference sequence). Trimming shortened V by 5 bases and J by 2 bases, and 10 bases separated the two germline ends. The CDR3 runs 14 residues. The CDR3 DNA reads as TGTGCCAGCAGCCCGCGGGGGCCCAAAAACATTCAGTACTTC. This codes for CASSPRGPKNIQYF. Filled out from reference TRBV7-7 and TRBJ2-4, the complete variable domain reads GAGVSQSPRYKVTKRGQDVTLRCDPISSHATLYWYQQALGQGPEFLTYFNYEAQPDKSGLPSDRFSAERPEGSISTLTIQRTEQRDSAMYRCASSPRGPKNIQYFGAGTRLSVL.

In its sample, this clonotype was seen many times. The junction shows a germline mismatch at one end, possibly a read error. This chain uses TRBV5-1 with TRBJ2-5, with 8 bases fitting TRBD2. Germline V gives CDR1 SGHRS, CDR2 YFSETQ. This CDR3 region has 13 residues. Here the CDR3 DNA reads TGTGCCAGCAGTAGCGGGATCCAAGAGACCCAGTACTTC. Translation gives CASSSGIQETQYF. The whole variable domain, filled in from reference TRBV5-1 and TRBJ2-5, reads KAGVTQTPRYLIKTRGQQVTLSCSPISGHRSVSWYQQTPGQGLQFLFEYFSETQRNKGNFPGRFSGRQFSNSRSEMNVSTLELGDSALYLCASSSGIQETQYFGPGTRLLVL.

This clonotype was seen only a few times. The V call is TRBV12-3 or TRBV12-4, the J call TRBJ1-1; 7 bases are a match to TRBD1. The CDR3 loop spans 17 amino acids. V trimming: 5 bases; J trimming: 0 bases; junction bases outside the gene matches: 12. Here the CDR3 reads CASSPLHRGPVNTEAFF. Written as DNA, the CDR3 is TGTGCCAGCAGTCCACTACACAGGGGACCTGTGAACACTGAAGCTTTCTTT.

V gene TRBV20-1 combines with J gene TRBJ1-5; the D is unclear. Germline CDR1 reads DFQATT; CDR2 reads SNEGSKA (reference sequence). V was trimmed by 6 bases and J by 6 bases, leaving 15 bases between them. The CDR3 has 13 residues. This CDR3 reads CSALPGSSQPQHF. Here the CDR3 DNA reads TGCAGTGCCCTCCCGGGCTCCTCTCAGCCCCAGCATTTT.

V and J are TRBV5-5 and TRBJ2-1; 7 bases fit TRBD1. The length of the CDR3 is 14 residues. Trimming took 4 bases from V and 13 from J; bases not matched to a gene: 14. Germline V gene lookup returns CDR1 SGHKS and CDR2 YYEKEE (reference sequence). CDR3 region: CASSQGQTQETQFF. The CDR3 region has the DNA TGTGCCAGCAGCCAGGGACAGACCCAAGAGACCCAGTTCTTC.

This clonotype was counted between two and nine times. The chain has TRBV20-1 and TRBJ1-4; 12 bases agree with TRBD1. CDR3 length equals 17 residues. V lost 3 bases, J lost 1 base, and 6 bases stayed unmatched. From germline, CDR1 is DFQATT and CDR2 SNEGSKA (reference sequence). The CDR3 here is CSASDGTGGLTNEKLFF. In DNA form, the CDR3 reads TGCAGTGCTAGTGACGGGACAGGGGGCCTAACTAATGAAAAACTGTTTTTT.

The chain has TRBV7-8 and TRBJ2-1, with a weak D call TRBD1 (5 bases). Germline V gives CDR1 SGHVS, CDR2 FQNEAQ. The CDR3 runs to 17 residues. Trimming left V 5 bases short and J 4 bases short, with 21 bases between. CDR3 DNA: TGTGCCAGCAGCGCAACTTCCGGATTAGGGGAATACAATGAGCAGTTCTTC. The encoded protein is CASSATSGLGEYNEQFF.

The CDR3 reads CAWSSYTGELFF. The CDR3 DNA reads TGTGCCTGGAGTTCATACACCGGGGAGCTGTTTTTT. V gene TRBV30 combines with J gene TRBJ2-2; D gene ambiguous. The CDR3 consists of 12 residues. V lost 2 bases and J lost 3, with 4 bases in between. In germline, CDR1 is GTSNPN, CDR2 SVGIG (reference sequence).

J is TRBJ2-4 and V is TRBV10-3; no clear D gene. The V end lost 0 bases, the J end lost 0 bases, and 9 bases lay between the germline ends. The CDR3 consists of 16 residues. CDR1 ENHRY and CDR2 SYGVKD come from the germline V gene. The CDR3 DNA follows: TGTGCCATCAGTGAGTCCCATGGGTTAGCCAAAAACATTCAGTACTTC. Its protein product is CAISESHGLAKNIQYF.

Concerning this clonotype: The junction does not match germline at one end; this may be a read error. The V and J genes are TRBV5-1 and TRBJ2-3; TRBD2 might be the D (5 bases). The CDR3 extends over 16 amino acids. The germline V gene encodes CDR1 SGHRS and CDR2 YFSETQ. CDR3 region: CASSLVPTAGTDAQYF. For the CDR3, the DNA is TGCGCCAGCAGCTTGGTTCCGACGGCGGGCACAGATGCGCAGTATTTT. The full variable domain, rest sourced from reference TRBV5-1 and TRBJ2-3, is KAGVTQTPRYLIKTRGQQVTLSCSPISGHRSVSWYQQTPGQGLQFLFEYFSETQRNKGNFPGRFSGRQFSNSRSEMNVSTLELGDSALYLCASSLVPTAGTDAQYFGPGTRLTVL.

A word on this clonotype: This may be a read error: a much more frequent sequence differs by one nucleotide. The rearrangement uses TRBV6-5 and TRBJ2-5, with a possible D match to TRBD1 (5 bases). The CDR3 is 13 residues long. The germline V gene encodes CDR1 MNHEY and CDR2 SVGAGI. The CDR3: CAGSRQSQETQYF. The CDR3 coding sequence is TGTGCCGGCAGTCGACAGTCACAAGAGACCCAGTACTTC.

This clonotype has a handful of counts. This rearrangement joins TRBV2 to TRBJ1-2, with 7 bases that match TRBD1. This CDR3 has 14 residues. V was clipped by 5 bases and J by 4 bases; unmatched bases: 7. Germline V gene lookup returns CDR1 SNHLY and CDR2 FYNNEI. CDR3: CASSFDRDSYGYTF. CDR3 coding DNA: TGTGCCAGCAGTTTTGACAGGGACAGCTATGGCTACACCTTC.

The rearrangement joins TRBV10-3 to TRBJ2-3; D call uncertain. Germline CDR1 is ENHRY and CDR2 is SYGVKD. Between the trimmed V and J ends, which lost 8 bases and 0 bases, there was a span of 6 bases. The CDR3 has 12 residues. The CDR3 is CAISASTDTQYF. The DNA for the CDR3 is TGTGCCATCTCGGCTAGCACAGATACGCAGTATTTT.

In its sample, this clonotype was seen once. V gene TRBV4-1 combines with J gene TRBJ2-3; possible D gene TRBD2, 5 bases. The germline V gene encodes CDR1 MGHRA and CDR2 YSYEKL. The CDR3 runs to 14 residues. The ends were cut back, 3 bases at V and 2 bases at J, with 9 bases in the middle. CDR3 protein: CASSHPGITDTQYF. The DNA of the CDR3 is TGCGCCAGCAGCCATCCGGGGATCACAGATACGCAGTATTTT.

The chain combines TRBV4-3 with TRBJ2-3, with 8 bases that match TRBD2. The CDR3 length is 16 residues. Germline CDR1 reads LGHNA; CDR2 reads YSLEER. V trimming: 1 base; J trimming: 2 bases; junction bases outside the gene matches: 5. In DNA, the CDR3 is TGCGCCAGCAGCCAAGCGCAGCGGGGGCCCACAGATACGCAGTATTTT. It specifies CASSQAQRGPTDTQYF.

This clonotype occurred many times. The chain employs TRBV20-1 and TRBJ2-1, with 8 bases fitting TRBD2. The V segment lost 3 bases and the J segment 4 bases; nucleotides outside the gene matches: 8. Germline lookup yields CDR1 DFQATT and CDR2 SNEGSKA (reference sequence). This CDR3 region has 15 residues. The CDR3 DNA reads as TGCAGTGCTAGCTCGCTAGCGGGTGATTACAATGAGCAGTTCTTC. Translated: CSASSLAGDYNEQFF.

The chain combines TRBV10-3 with TRBJ2-1; no definite D call. Germline lookup yields CDR1 ENHRY and CDR2 SYGVKD. The CDR3 length is 13 residues. V was pared by 0 bases and J by 13 bases, with 13 bases between. CDR3 nucleotide sequence: TGTGCCATCAGTGAGTCGAGCAGGAAACCCCAGTTCTTC. Translated, it gives CAISESSRKPQFF.